This TCR beta chain was documented in a study of blood T cells in healthy people across ages. Findings and limits, study-wide: Both higher diversity and more naive CD4+ cells marked long-lived donors when set against aged donors. Per million T cells, the diversity of TCR beta decreased roughly linearly as age advanced.

Primers used in a second PCR of roughly 6 to 11 cycles were a sample-barcoded 5' primer and a J-beta primer mix. One entry per CDR3 protein, called by TCRdb with MiXCR from the 5' RACE reads. This sample has around 580,000 distinct CDR3 sequences, with 47% found just once. Healthy Caucasian individuals from Russia aged roughly 6 to 90 were enrolled as donors. There were at least 6 micrograms of total RNA extracted from every sample. This clonotype was counted between two and nine times. No antigen is known for it. This CDR3 has 14 residues. Trimming pared 2 bases from V and 5 bases from J, leaving 12 bases between. The germline CDR1 and CDR2 sequences are MNHEY and SVGAGI.

This chain connects TRBV6-5 to TRBJ1-1, with D possibly being TRBD1 (6 bases). Sequencing used blood. The receptor was derived from an elderly man in good health. For the CDR3, the DNA is TGTGCCAGCAGTTACAGCAGGGGTGTGACTGAAGCTTTCTTT. Amino acids: CASSYSRGVTEAFF.